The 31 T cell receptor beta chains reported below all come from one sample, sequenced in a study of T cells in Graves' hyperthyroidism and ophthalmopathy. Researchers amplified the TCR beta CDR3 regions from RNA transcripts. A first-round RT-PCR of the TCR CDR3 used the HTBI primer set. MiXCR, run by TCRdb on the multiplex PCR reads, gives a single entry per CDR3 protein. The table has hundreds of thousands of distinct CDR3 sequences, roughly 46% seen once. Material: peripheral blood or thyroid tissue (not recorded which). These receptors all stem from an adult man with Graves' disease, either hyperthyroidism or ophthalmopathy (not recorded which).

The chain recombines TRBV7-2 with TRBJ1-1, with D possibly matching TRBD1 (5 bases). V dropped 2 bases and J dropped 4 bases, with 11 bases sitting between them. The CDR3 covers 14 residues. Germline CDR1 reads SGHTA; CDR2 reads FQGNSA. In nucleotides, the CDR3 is TGTGCCAGCAGCTTACAGGGAACAGTCACTGAAGCTTTCTTT. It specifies CASSLQGTVTEAFF.

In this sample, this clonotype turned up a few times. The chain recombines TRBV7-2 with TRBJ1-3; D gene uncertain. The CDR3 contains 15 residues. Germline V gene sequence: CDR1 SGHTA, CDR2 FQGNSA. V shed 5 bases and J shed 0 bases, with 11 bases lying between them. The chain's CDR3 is CASSPQRTSGNTIYF. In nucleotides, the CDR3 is TGTGCCAGCAGCCCACAAAGGACCTCTGGAAACACCATATATTTT.

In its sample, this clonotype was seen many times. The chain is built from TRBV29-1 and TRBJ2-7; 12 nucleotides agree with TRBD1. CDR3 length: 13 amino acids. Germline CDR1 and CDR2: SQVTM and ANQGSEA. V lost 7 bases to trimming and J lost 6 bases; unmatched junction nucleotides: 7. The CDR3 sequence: CSGGGTGGGEQYF. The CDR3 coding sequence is TGCAGCGGGGGCGGGACAGGGGGCGGCGAGCAGTACTTC.

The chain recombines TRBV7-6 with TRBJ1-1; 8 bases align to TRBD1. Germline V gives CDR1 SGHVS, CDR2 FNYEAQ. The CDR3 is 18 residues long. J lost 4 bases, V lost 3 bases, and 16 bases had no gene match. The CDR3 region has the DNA TGTGCCAGCAGCTTTACCAGTCCCGGGACAGGATTGGGCACTGAAGCTTTCTTT. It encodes CASSFTSPGTGLGTEAFF.

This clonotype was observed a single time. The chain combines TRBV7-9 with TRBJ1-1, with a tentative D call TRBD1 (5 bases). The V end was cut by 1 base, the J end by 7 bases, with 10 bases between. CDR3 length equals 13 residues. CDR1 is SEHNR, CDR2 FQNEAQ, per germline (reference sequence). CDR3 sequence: CASSLVVRDEAFF. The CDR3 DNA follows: TGTGCCAGCAGCTTAGTCGTCAGGGATGAAGCTTTCTTT.

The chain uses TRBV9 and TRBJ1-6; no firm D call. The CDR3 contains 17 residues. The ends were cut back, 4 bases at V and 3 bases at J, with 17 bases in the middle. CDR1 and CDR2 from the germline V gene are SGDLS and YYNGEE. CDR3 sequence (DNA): TGTGCCAGCAGCTCAAAGACGGAGGCAGTCTATAATTCACCCCTCCACTTT. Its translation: CASSSKTEAVYNSPLHF.

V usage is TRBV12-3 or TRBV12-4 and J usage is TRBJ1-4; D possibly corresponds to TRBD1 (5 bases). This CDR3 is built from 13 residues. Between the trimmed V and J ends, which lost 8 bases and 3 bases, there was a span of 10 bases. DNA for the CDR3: TGTGCCAGCGGGACGGACGCTAATGAAAAACTGTTTTTT. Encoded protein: CASGTDANEKLFF.

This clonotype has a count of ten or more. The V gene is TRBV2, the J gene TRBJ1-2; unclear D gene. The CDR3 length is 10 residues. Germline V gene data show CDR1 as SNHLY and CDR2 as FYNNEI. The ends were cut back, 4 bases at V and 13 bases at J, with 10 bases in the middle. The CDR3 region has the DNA TGTGCCAGCAGTGCCCAGGAGGTCACCTTC. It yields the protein CASSAQEVTF.

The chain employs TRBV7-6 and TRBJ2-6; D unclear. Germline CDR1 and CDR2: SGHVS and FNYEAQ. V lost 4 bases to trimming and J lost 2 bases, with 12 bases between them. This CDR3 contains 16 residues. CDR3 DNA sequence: TGTGCCAGCAGCTCCCCCGGGCCGGCTGGGGCCAACGTCCTGACTTTC. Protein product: CASSSPGPAGANVLTF.

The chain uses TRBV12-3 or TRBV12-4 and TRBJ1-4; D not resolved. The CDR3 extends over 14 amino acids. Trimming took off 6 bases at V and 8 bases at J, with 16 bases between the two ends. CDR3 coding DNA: TGTGCCAGCAGGACCTGGGCCGGCGGCGAAAAACTGTTTTTT. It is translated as CASRTWAGGEKLFF.

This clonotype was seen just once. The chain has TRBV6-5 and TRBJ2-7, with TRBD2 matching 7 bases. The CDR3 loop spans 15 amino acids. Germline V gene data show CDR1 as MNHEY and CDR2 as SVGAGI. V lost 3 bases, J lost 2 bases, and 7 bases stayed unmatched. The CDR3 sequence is CASSYSGGGPYEQYF. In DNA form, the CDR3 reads TGTGCCAGCAGTTATTCGGGAGGAGGGCCCTACGAGCAGTACTTC.

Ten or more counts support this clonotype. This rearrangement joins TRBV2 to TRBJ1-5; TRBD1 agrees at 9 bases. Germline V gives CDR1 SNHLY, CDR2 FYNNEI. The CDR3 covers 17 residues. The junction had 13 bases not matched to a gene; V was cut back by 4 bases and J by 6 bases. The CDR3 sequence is CASSGPGGQGGFQPQHF. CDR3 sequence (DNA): TGTGCCAGCAGTGGACCAGGGGGACAGGGTGGTTTTCAGCCCCAGCATTTT.

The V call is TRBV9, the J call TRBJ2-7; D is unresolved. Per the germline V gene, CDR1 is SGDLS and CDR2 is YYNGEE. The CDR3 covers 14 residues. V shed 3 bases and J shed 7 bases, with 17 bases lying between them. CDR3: CASSEPGLPREQYF. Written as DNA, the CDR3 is TGTGCCAGCAGCGAACCGGGCCTTCCAAGGGAGCAGTACTTC.

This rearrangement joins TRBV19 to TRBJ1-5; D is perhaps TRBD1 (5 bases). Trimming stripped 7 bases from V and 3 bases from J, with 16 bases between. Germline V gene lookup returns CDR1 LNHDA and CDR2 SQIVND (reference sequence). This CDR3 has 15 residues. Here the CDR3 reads CASNSGPNINQPQHF. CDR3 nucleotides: TGTGCCAGTAATTCGGGGCCGAATATCAATCAGCCCCAGCATTTT.

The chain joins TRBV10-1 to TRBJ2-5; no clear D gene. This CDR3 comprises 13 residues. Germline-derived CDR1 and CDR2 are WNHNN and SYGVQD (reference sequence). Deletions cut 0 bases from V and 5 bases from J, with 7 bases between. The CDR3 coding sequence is TGCGCCAGCAGTGAGTCGGTTGGGGAGACCCAGTACTTC. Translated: CASSESVGETQYF.

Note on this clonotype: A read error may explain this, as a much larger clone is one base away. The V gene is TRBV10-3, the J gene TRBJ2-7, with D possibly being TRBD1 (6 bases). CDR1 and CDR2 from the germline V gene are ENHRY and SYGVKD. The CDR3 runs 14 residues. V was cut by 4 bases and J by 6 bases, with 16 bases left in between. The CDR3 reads CAISVDRPTFEQYF. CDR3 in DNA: TGTGCCATCAGTGTTGACAGGCCTACCTTCGAGCAGTACTTC.

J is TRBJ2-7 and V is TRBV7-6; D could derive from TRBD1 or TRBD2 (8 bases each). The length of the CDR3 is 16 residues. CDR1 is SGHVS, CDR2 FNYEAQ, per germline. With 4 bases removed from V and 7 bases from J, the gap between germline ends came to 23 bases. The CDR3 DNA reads TGTGCCAGCAGCTCTGGACAGGGACTAGAGATGTATGAGCAGTACTTC. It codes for CASSSGQGLEMYEQYF.

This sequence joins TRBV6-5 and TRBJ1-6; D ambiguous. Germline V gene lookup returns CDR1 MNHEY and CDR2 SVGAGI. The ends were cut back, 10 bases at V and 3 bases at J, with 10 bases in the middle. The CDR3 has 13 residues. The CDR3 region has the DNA TGTGCCACCGGACTGTTCTATAATTCACCCCTCCACTTT. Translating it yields CATGLFYNSPLHF.

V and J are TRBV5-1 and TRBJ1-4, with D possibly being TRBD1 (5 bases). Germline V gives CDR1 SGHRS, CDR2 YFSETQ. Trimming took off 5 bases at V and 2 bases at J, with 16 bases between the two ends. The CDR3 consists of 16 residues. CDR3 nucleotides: TGCGCCAGCAGGGAGGCAGGGCTTTGGACTAATGAAAAACTGTTTTTT. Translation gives CASREAGLWTNEKLFF.

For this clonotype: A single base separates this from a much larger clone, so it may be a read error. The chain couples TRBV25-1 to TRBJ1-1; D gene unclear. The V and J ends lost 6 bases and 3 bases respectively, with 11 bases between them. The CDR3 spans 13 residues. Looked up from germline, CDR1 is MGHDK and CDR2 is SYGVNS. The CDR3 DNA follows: TGTGCCAGCAGCGACGCATCGGACACTGAAGCTTTCTTT. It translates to CASSDASDTEAFF.

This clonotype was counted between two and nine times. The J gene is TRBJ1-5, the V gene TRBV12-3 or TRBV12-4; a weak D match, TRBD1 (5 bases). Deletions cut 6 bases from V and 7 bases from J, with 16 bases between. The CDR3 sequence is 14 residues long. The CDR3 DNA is TGTGCCAGCAGACATTCTGGGGGAGAGCAGCCCCAGCATTTT. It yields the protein CASRHSGGEQPQHF.

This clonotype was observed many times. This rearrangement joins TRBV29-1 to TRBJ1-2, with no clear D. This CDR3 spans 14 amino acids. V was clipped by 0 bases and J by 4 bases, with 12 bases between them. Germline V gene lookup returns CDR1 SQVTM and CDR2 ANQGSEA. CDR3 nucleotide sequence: TGCAGCGTTGAAGAGGGTGTCCGGTTCTATGGCTACACCTTC. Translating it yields CSVEEGVRFYGYTF.

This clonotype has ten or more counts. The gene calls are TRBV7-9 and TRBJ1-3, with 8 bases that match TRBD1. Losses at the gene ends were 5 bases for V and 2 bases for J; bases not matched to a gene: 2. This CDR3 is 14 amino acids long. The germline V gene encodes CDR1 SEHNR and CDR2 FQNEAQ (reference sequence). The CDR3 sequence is CASSPGGPGNTIYF. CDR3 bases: TGTGCCAGCAGCCCAGGGGGCCCTGGAAACACCATATATTTT.

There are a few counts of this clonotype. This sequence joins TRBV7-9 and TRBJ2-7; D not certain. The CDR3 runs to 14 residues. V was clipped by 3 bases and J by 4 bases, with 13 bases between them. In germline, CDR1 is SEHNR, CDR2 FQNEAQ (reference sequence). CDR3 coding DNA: TGTGCCAGCAGCTTGGCCAAGGATGGGTACGAGCAGTACTTC. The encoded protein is CASSLAKDGYEQYF.

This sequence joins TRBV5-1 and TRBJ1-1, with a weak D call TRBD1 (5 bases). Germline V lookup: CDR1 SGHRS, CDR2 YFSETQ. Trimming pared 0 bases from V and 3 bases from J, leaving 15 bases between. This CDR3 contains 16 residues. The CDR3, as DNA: TGCGCCAGCAGCTTGGAACAGGTGACGATCGACACTGAAGCTTTCTTT. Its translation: CASSLEQVTIDTEAFF. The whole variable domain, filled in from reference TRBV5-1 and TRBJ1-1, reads KAGVTQTPRYLIKTRGQQVTLSCSPISGHRSVSWYQQTPGQGLQFLFEYFSETQRNKGNFPGRFSGRQFSNSRSEMNVSTLELGDSALYLCASSLEQVTIDTEAFFGQGTRLTVV.

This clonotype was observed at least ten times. The CDR3 DNA reads TGCAGCGTTCTTGGGACAACCGGGACAGGGGTTGGCTACACCTTC. It translates to CSVLGTTGTGVGYTF. The chain joins TRBV29-1 to TRBJ1-2, with TRBD1 identical over 10 bases. This CDR3 has 15 amino acids. With 5 bases clipped from V and 7 bases from J, the junction kept 13 bases outside the gene matches. The V gene's germline CDR1 is SQVTM and CDR2 ANQGSEA.

CDR3 region: CASSQLNQPQYF. As DNA, the CDR3 is TGTGCCAGCAGCCAACTAAATCAGCCCCAGTACTTC. The chain links TRBV7-9 to TRBJ2-5, with D hard to call. Trimming took 5 bases from V and 9 from J, leaving 13 bases between them. Per germline, CDR1 SEHNR and CDR2 FQNEAQ (reference sequence). The CDR3 length is 12 residues.

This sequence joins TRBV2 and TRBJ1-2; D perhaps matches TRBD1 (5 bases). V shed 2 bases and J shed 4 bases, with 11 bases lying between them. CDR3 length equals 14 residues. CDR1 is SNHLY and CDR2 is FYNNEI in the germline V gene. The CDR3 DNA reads TGTGCCAGCAGTGAATCCAGGGCCGGCTATGGCTACACCTTC. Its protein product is CASSESRAGYGYTF.

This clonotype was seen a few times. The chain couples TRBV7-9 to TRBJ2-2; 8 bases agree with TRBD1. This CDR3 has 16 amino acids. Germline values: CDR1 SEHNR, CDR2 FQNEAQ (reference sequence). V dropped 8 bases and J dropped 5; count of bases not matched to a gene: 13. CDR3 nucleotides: TGTGCCAGCCTAATCGGACAGGGTCATCTAACCGGGGAGCTGTTTTTT. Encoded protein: CASLIGQGHLTGELFF.

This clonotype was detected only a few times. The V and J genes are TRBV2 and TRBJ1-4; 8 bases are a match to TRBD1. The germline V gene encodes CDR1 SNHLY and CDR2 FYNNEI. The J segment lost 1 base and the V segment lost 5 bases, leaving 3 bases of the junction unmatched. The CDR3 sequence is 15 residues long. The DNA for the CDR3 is TGTGCCAGCAGTTTTGACAGGGGAACTAATGAAAAACTGTTTTTT. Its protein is CASSFDRGTNEKLFF.

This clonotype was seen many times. CDR3 loop: CASSWGQSEQYF. DNA for the CDR3: TGTGCCAGCAGCTGGGGACAGAGCGAGCAGTACTTC. The chain couples TRBV13 to TRBJ2-7; 7 bases agree with TRBD1. The trim removed 4 bases at V and 6 bases at J, leaving 3 bases unmatched. The CDR3 runs to 12 residues. Germline CDR1 is PRHDT and CDR2 is FYEKMQ (reference sequence).